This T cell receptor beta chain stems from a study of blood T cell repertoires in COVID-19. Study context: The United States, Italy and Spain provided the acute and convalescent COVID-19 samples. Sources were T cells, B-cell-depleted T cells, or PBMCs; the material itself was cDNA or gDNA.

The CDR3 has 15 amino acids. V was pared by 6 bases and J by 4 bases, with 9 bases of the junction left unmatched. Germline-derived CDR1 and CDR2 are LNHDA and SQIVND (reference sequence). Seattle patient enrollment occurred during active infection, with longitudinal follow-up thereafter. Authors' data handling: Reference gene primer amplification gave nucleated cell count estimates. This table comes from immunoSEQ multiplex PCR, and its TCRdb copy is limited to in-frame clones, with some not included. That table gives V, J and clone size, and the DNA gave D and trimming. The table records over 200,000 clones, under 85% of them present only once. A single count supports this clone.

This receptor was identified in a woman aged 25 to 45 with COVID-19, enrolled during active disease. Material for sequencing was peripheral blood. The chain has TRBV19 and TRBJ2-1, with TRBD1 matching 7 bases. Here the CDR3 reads CASRARTRGYNEQFF. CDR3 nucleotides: TGTGCCAGTAGGGCCAGGACCAGGGGGTACAATGAGCAGTTCTTC.